These 14 T cell receptor beta chains were all obtained from the same sample, sequenced in a study of T cells after yellow fever vaccination. A single record per CDR3 protein comes from TCRdb applying MiXCR to the 5' RACE reads. Among about 68,000 distinct CDR3 sequences, approximately 7% were seen once, and the ten largest hold 37%. This specimen was CD8+ T cells sorted from PBMCs, taken roughly 47 days after the first yellow fever vaccination. Receptors were obtained from a man aged 18-30 years who received the YFV17D yellow fever vaccine.

This clonotype appeared a few times. The chain joins TRBV6-5 to TRBJ1-6, with 11 nucleotides matching TRBD1. The CDR3 is made up of 15 amino acids. V gave up 0 bases and J gave up 9 bases; unmatched junction bases: 1. The germline V gene encodes CDR1 MNHEY and CDR2 SVGAGI. CDR3 in amino acids: CASSYSGTGGSPLHF. CDR3 bases: TGTGCCAGCAGTTACTCCGGGACAGGGGGTTCACCCCTCCACTTT.

Regarding this clonotype: A much larger clone is a single base away; this may be a read error. V gene TRBV15 combines with J gene TRBJ2-1; D is uncertain. Germline V CDR1 and CDR2: LNHNV, YYDKDF (reference sequence). The CDR3 is 15 amino acids. The CDR3 sequence is CATSRDVTTYNEQSF. DNA of the CDR3: TGTGCCACCAGCAGAGATGTTACAACCTACAATGAGCAGTCCTTC. The full variable domain, in which reference TRBV15 and TRBJ2-1 provide the parts outside the CDR3, is DAMVIQNPRYQVTQFGKPVTLSCSQTLNHNVMYWYQQKSSQAPKLLFHYYDKDFNNEADTPDNFQSRRPNTSFCFLDIRSPGLGDTAMYLCATSRDVTTYNEQSFGPGTRLTVL.

There are many counts of this clonotype. V gene TRBV7-9 combines with J gene TRBJ2-3, with TRBD2 identical over 8 bases. This CDR3 region has 16 residues. CDR1 and CDR2 (germline): SEHNR, FQNEAQ (reference sequence). The V segment lost 4 bases and the J segment 0 bases; nucleotides outside the gene matches: 6. The CDR3 DNA reads as TGTGCCAGCAGCTCCCCCGGGGGGGAGAGCACAGATACGCAGTATTTT. Translated: CASSSPGGESTDTQYF.

This clonotype appeared many times. The chain recombines TRBV10-2 with TRBJ2-7; TRBD2 might be the D (5 bases). The germline CDR1 and CDR2 sequences are WSHSY and SAAADI. This CDR3 region has 14 residues. V lost 2 bases and J 2 bases, leaving 10 bases between the germline ends. CDR3 sequence (DNA): TGCGCCAGCAGTGAGGAGGAGGTAGCCTACGAGCAGTACTTC. Translated, it gives CASSEEEVAYEQYF.

This clonotype was found a few times. The chain links TRBV4-1 to TRBJ2-7; D not certain. The CDR3 covers 13 residues. Germline CDR1 is MGHRA and CDR2 is YSYEKL. The V end was cut by 0 bases, the J end by 3 bases, with 6 bases between. This CDR3 reads CASSQEQNYEQYF. DNA for the CDR3: TGCGCCAGCAGCCAAGAACAGAACTACGAGCAGTACTTC.

This clonotype was seen repeatedly, ten times or more. V and J are TRBV15 and TRBJ2-7; possible D gene TRBD1, 5 bases. This CDR3 is 13 amino acids long. Germline-derived CDR1 and CDR2 are LNHNV and YYDKDF (reference sequence). Deletions cut 4 bases from V and 5 bases from J, with 12 bases between. In DNA, the CDR3 is TGTGCCACCAGCACCTACCGCAGGGACGAGCAGTACTTC. Amino acids: CATSTYRRDEQYF.

This clonotype was seen repeatedly, ten times or more. This chain links TRBV6-2 or TRBV6-3 with TRBJ1-5; tentatively, D is TRBD1 (6 bases). The germline V and J ends were trimmed by 5 bases and 2 bases, with 10 bases remaining between them. The CDR3 covers 14 residues. The V gene's germline CDR1 is MNHEY and CDR2 SVGEGT. CDR3 bases: TGTGCCAGCAGTAACAGGGTTGGCAATCAGCCCCAGCATTTT. Amino acid sequence: CASSNRVGNQPQHF.

This clonotype occurred many times. The chain combines TRBV4-1 with TRBJ2-3, with D perhaps being TRBD1 or TRBD2 (5 bases each). Trimming took 0 bases from V and 0 from J, leaving 7 bases between them. Germline V gene lookup returns CDR1 MGHRA and CDR2 YSYEKL. The length of the CDR3 is 15 residues. CDR3 region: CASSQEGTSTDTQYF. As DNA, the CDR3 is TGCGCCAGCAGCCAAGAGGGGACGAGCACAGATACGCAGTATTTT.

V and J are TRBV12-5 and TRBJ1-1; the D is unclear. The germline gives CDR1 LGHNT, CDR2 FRNRAP. The V and J ends lost 1 base and 7 bases respectively, with 7 bases between them. This CDR3 has 12 residues. CDR3 residues: CASGLGGLEAFF. CDR3 nucleotide sequence: TGTGCTAGTGGTTTGGGTGGCCTTGAAGCTTTCTTT.

There are many counts of this clonotype. Here the CDR3 DNA reads TGTGCCAGCAGTTTAGCGGGGCAGGGGGTTAATACAGATACGCAGTATTTT. This sequence encodes CASSLAGQGVNTDTQYF. J is TRBJ2-3 and V is TRBV12-3 or TRBV12-4; TRBD1 matches at 7 bases. J was trimmed by 3 bases and V by 0 bases; bases with no gene match: 9. The CDR3 runs to 17 residues.

There are many counts of this clonotype. The chain joins TRBV7-9 to TRBJ2-7; 7 bases fit TRBD1. Germline CDR1 is SEHNR and CDR2 is FQNEAQ (reference sequence). J lost 1 base, V lost 6 bases, and 15 bases had no gene match. The CDR3 is made up of 17 amino acids. The CDR3 loop is CASSSTKQGLGSYEQYF. DNA for the CDR3: TGTGCCAGCAGTAGTACCAAACAGGGGTTGGGTTCCTACGAGCAGTACTTC.

This clonotype was picked up a small number of times. This sequence joins TRBV7-9 and TRBJ2-7; the D gene could be TRBD1 or TRBD2 (5 bases each). The V and J ends lost 4 bases and 6 bases respectively, with 16 bases between them. The CDR3 has 14 residues. CDR1 and CDR2 (germline): SEHNR, FQNEAQ (reference sequence). The CDR3 DNA reads as TGTGCCAGCAGCTCGGGACCGCACCCCAGCGAGCAGTACTTC. Protein: CASSSGPHPSEQYF.

This clonotype was seen many times. This chain joins TRBV7-9 and TRBJ2-4; 8 bases are a match to TRBD1. V dropped 6 bases and J dropped 4; count of bases not matched to a gene: 8. Germline V gene sequence: CDR1 SEHNR, CDR2 FQNEAQ (reference sequence). This CDR3 is 15 amino acids long. The chain's CDR3 is CASSSGTGEKNIQYF. CDR3 coding DNA: TGTGCCAGCAGTTCCGGGACAGGAGAGAAAAACATTCAGTACTTC.

This clonotype was seen only a few times. V is TRBV4-2 and J is TRBJ2-1, with 11 bases identical to TRBD2. Germline trimming cut 6 bases from V and 4 bases from J; bases unmatched to any gene: 5. The CDR3 runs 15 residues. Germline V gene lookup returns CDR1 LGHNA and CDR2 YNFKEQ. This CDR3 is CASSLGLADYNEQFF. The CDR3 DNA is TGTGCCAGCAGTCTGGGACTAGCGGATTACAATGAGCAGTTCTTC.